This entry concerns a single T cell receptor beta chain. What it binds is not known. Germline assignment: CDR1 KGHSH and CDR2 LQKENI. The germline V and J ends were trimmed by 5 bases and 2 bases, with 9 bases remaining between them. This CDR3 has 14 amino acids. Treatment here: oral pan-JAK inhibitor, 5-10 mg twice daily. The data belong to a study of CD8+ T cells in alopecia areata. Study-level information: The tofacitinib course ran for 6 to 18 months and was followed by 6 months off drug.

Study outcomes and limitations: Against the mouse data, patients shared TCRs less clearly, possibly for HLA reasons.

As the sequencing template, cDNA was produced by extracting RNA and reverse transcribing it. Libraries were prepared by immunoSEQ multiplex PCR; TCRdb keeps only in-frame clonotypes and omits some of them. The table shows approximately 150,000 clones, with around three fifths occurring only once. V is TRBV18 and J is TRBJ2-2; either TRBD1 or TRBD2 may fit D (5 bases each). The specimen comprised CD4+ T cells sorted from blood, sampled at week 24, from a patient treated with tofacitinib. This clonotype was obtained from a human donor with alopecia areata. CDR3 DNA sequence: TGTGCCAGCTCAGGGACCACTAACACCGGGGAGCTGTTTTTT. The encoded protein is CASSGTTNTGELFF.